This paragraph reports one T cell receptor (beta chain). As originally analysed: Using reference gene primer amplification, nucleated cell counts were estimated. Only in-frame clones appear in the TCRdb table, and some are missing; sequencing was by immunoSEQ multiplex PCR. That table is the source of V, J and clone size, and D and trimming were worked out from the DNA. The sample records under 110,000 clones, more than 80% being singletons. The CDR3 extends over 14 amino acids. Trimming at V came to 5 bases and at J to 2 bases, leaving 3 bases not matched to a gene. CDR1 is LNHDA and CDR2 is SQIVND in the germline V gene (reference sequence). The sample comes from a study of blood T cell repertoires in COVID-19. About the study: Collection of acute and convalescent COVID-19 samples took place in the United States, Italy and Spain. Sources were T cells, B-cell-depleted T cells, or PBMCs; the material itself was cDNA or gDNA.

The receptor comes from an older woman with acute or convalescent COVID-19. The J gene is TRBJ1-2, the V gene TRBV19, with 9 bases identical to TRBD1. Sequenced input: peripheral blood. The CDR3 DNA is TGTGCCAGTAGTGGACAGGGGAAGAACTATGGCTACACCTTC. Encoded protein: CASSGQGKNYGYTF. Supplemented by reference TRBV19 and TRBJ1-2, the full variable domain reads DGGITQSPKYLFRKEGQNVTLSCEQNLNHDAMYWYRQDPGQGLRLIYYSQIVNDFQKGDIAEGYSVSREKKESFPLTVTSAQKNPTAFYLCASSGQGKNYGYTFGSGTRLTVV.